This T cell receptor (beta chain) was observed in a study of breast tumors, draining lymph nodes, adjacent tissues. Worth noting for this clonotype: Its antigen remains unidentified.

From the multiplex PCR reads, TCRdb called clonotypes with MiXCR, one entry per CDR3 protein. The repertoire holds roughly 120,000 distinct CDR3 sequences, just under 20% seen once, with approximately 3.5% in the top ten. Axillary draining lymph nodes of breast cancer patients supplied the node samples. The CDR3 has 16 amino acids. Germline lookup yields CDR1 MRHNA and CDR2 SNTAGT. Trimming left V 5 bases short and J 4 bases short, with 20 bases between. Study-level findings and limits: Compared with lymph nodes, tumors were less diverse; compared with nontumor tissue, more.

The receptor was derived from a female donor with breast cancer. Some clones in this sample may be carry-over from other donors' samples. The rearrangement joins TRBV6-4 to TRBJ1-1, with D possibly TRBD1 on 6 matching bases. The sequencing input was axillary lymph node tissue. CDR3: CASSPSGGGPTTEAFF. Here the CDR3 DNA reads TGTGCCAGCAGTCCTAGCGGTGGGGGGCCTACCACTGAAGCTTTCTTT.